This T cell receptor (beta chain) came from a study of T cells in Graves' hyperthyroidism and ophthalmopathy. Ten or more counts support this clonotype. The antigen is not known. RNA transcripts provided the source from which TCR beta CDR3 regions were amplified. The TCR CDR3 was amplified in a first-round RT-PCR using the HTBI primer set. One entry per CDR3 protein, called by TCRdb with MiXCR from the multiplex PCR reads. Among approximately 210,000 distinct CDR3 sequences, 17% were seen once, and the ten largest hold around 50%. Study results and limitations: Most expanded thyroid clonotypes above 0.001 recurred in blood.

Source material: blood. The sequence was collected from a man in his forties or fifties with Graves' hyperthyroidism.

The CDR3 DNA reads as TGTGCCAGCAGTTTATCAGAGGAAGGCTATGAGAATTCACCCCTCCACTTT. Its protein product is CASSLSEEGYENSPLHF. The V call is TRBV28, the J call TRBJ1-6; D unclear. This CDR3 contains 17 residues. V lost 1 base and J 7 bases, leaving 17 bases between the germline ends. Germline assignment: CDR1 MDHEN and CDR2 SYDVKM. Complete variable domain (other parts from reference TRBV28 and TRBJ1-6): DVKVTQSSRYLVKRTGEKVFLECVQDMDHENMFWYRQDPGLGLRLIYFSYDVKMKEKGDIPEGYSVSREKKERFSLILESASTNQTSMYLCASSLSEEGYENSPLHFGNGTRLTVT.